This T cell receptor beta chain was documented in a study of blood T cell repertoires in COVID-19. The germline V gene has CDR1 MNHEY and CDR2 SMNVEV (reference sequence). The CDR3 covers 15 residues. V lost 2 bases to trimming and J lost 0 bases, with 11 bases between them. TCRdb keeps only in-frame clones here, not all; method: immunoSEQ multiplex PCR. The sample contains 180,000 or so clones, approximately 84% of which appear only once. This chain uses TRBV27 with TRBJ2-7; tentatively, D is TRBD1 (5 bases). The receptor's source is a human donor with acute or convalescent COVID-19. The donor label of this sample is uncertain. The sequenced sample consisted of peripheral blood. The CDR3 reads CASSLGQGYSYEQYF. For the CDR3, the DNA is TGTGCCAGCAGTTTAGGGCAGGGCTACTCCTACGAGCAGTACTTC.